The 4 T cell receptor beta chains in this list originate from one sample, sequenced in a study of tumor and adjacent non-tumor tissue in lung cancer. TCRbeta libraries were built with three rounds of nested PCR, modified from ARM-PCR. One entry per CDR3 protein results from TCRdb running MiXCR on the multiplex PCR reads. The sample records 90,000 to 110,000 distinct CDR3 sequences, 62% being singletons. No cell sorting was done before RNA was extracted from the tissue. The normal lung tissue was taken more than 3 cm from the tumor edge. The source material was distant non-tumor lung tissue. The receptors here all came from a man aged 55 to 70 with non-small cell lung cancer.

The gene calls are TRBV28 and TRBJ2-7; D might be TRBD1 or TRBD2, each matching 5 bases. The germline CDR1 and CDR2 sequences are MDHEN and SYDVKM. The CDR3 has 15 amino acids. V was pared by 8 bases and J by 5 bases, with 22 bases between. CDR3 DNA: TGTGCCAGCCAGGGAGCCAGCGAGAGTGGACACGAGCAGTACTTC. This encodes CASQGASESGHEQYF. The variable domain in full, with the rest retrieved from reference TRBV28 and TRBJ2-7, is DVKVTQSSRYLVKRTGEKVFLECVQDMDHENMFWYRQDPGLGLRLIYFSYDVKMKEKGDIPEGYSVSREKKERFSLILESASTNQTSMYLCASQGASESGHEQYFGPGTRLTVT.

On this clonotype: Just one base apart from a much larger clone, this may be a read error. The rearrangement joins TRBV6-2 or TRBV6-3 to TRBJ2-1, with a weak D call TRBD2 (5 bases). Germline V gives CDR1 MNHEY, CDR2 SVGEGT. The CDR3 has 20 residues. V dropped 1 base and J dropped 4 bases, with 26 bases sitting between them. As DNA, the CDR3 is TGTGCCAGCAGTTACTTGAAGGGTTCTAGCAGGACTCTTTTGTACAATGAGCAGTTCTTC. Translation: CASSYLKGSSRTLLYNEQFF.

Points on this clonotype: The junction shows a germline mismatch at one end, possibly a read error. The genes are TRBV11-1 and TRBJ2-5; tentatively, D is TRBD1 (5 bases). Per germline, CDR1 SGHAT and CDR2 FQDESV (reference sequence). There are 14 residues in the CDR3. CDR3 sequence reads: CVSNSDTYLETQYF. The CDR3 coding sequence is TGTGTCAGCAACTCGGACACGTACCTAGAGACCCAGTACTTC.

With regard to this clonotype: Just one base apart from a much larger clone, this may be a read error. The conserved phenylalanine or tryptophan normally closing the CDR3 is absent here, so this likely arose from a read error. This rearrangement joins TRBV7-9 to TRBJ1-1; 8 bases line up with TRBD1. With V trimmed by 5 bases and J by 11 bases, 10 bases remained unmatched. This CDR3 is 13 amino acids long. CDR1 is SEHNR and CDR2 is FQNEAQ in the germline V gene (reference sequence). The CDR3 here is CASSLQGDGPAFI. The CDR3 DNA is TGTGCCAGCAGCCTACAGGGGGACGGCCCGGCTTTCATT.